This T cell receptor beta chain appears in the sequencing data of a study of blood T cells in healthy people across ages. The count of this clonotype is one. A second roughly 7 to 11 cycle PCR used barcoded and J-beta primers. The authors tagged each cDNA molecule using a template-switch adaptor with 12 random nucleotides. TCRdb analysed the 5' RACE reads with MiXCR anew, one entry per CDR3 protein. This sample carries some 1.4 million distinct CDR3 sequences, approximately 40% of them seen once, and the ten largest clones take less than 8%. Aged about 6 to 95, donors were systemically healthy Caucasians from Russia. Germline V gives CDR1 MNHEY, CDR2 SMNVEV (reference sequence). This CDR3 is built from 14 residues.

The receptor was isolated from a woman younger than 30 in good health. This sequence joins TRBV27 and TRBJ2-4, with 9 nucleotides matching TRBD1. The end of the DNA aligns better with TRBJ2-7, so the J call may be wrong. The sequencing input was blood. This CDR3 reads CASNQGTGSHEQYF. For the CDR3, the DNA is TGTGCCAGCAACCAAGGGACAGGGTCTCACGAGCAGTACTTC.